Following are 19 T cell receptor beta chains from one sample sequenced in a study of molecular identifiers for immune sequencing clone quantification. MiXCR, run by TCRdb on the PCR reads, gives a single entry per CDR3 protein. The sample has 250,000 to 350,000 distinct CDR3 sequences, 20% to 25% seen once. Sequenced: naive CD8+ T cells from blood, with Jurkat cell RNA spiked in. Subset given: FACS-sorted CD8+CD4-CCR7+CD45RA+ naive T cells. These receptors were taken from a human donor in good health. Some libraries in this study had Jurkat cell RNA spiked in.

The CDR3 protein is CASSSITGVADEQYF. CDR3 in DNA: TGTGCCAGCAGCTCGATTACAGGGGTCGCGGACGAGCAGTACTTC. The chain uses TRBV7-9 and TRBJ2-7; 7 nucleotides agree with TRBD1. This CDR3 contains 15 residues. The V and J ends lost 4 bases and 5 bases, in that order; junction bases with no gene match: 11. CDR1 is SEHNR and CDR2 is FQNEAQ in the germline V gene (reference sequence).

This clonotype was counted only a few times. This sequence joins TRBV6-6 and TRBJ2-7; the D is unclear. The CDR3 is 14 amino acids. The V gene lost 2 bases and the J gene lost 3 bases, with 11 bases spanning the gap. Germline V gene lookup returns CDR1 MNHNY and CDR2 SVGAGI (reference sequence). The CDR3 region is CASSYLGLNYEQYF. The CDR3, as DNA: TGTGCCAGCAGTTACCTGGGATTAAACTACGAGCAGTACTTC.

This clonotype occurred many times. The gene calls are TRBV4-1 and TRBJ1-6; D possibly corresponds to TRBD1 (5 bases). Trimming took 2 bases from V and 10 from J, leaving 18 bases between them. In germline, CDR1 is MGHRA, CDR2 YSYEKL. CDR3 length: 16 residues. The CDR3 coding sequence is TGCGCCAGCAGCCAATACCCGGGACGGTCGGAGTCACCCCTCCACTTT. Amino acid sequence: CASSQYPGRSESPLHF.

The chain is built from TRBV3-1 and TRBJ2-3; D is unclear. Germline V gene lookup returns CDR1 LGHDT and CDR2 YNNKEL (reference sequence). Trimming removed 0 bases from V and 3 bases from J, with 16 bases in between. The CDR3 length is 17 residues. This CDR3 reads CASSQDLAQPTTDTQYF. CDR3 bases: TGTGCCAGCAGCCAAGATCTGGCCCAACCGACGACAGATACGCAGTATTTT.

In this sample, this clonotype turned up many times. CDR3 sequence reads: CASSMSGRGKNEQFF. In nucleotides, the CDR3 is TGTGCCAGTAGTATGTCGGGCAGGGGAAAGAATGAGCAGTTCTTC. This chain uses TRBV19 with TRBJ2-1; D is possibly TRBD1 (6 bases). The V end was cut by 3 bases, the J end by 7 bases, with 16 bases between. Per germline, CDR1 LNHDA and CDR2 SQIVND (reference sequence). The CDR3 runs to 15 residues. The variable domain in full, with the rest retrieved from reference TRBV19 and TRBJ2-1, is DGGITQSPKYLFRKEGQNVTLSCEQNLNHDAMYWYRQDPGQGLRLIYYSQIVNDFQKGDIAEGYSVSREKKESFPLTVTSAQKNPTAFYLCASSMSGRGKNEQFFGPGTRLTVL.

The rearrangement links TRBV6-2 or TRBV6-3 to TRBJ1-4, with 7 positions matching TRBD1. V shed 5 bases, J shed 0 bases, and the junction held 12 bases outside the gene matches. Germline CDR1 and CDR2: MNHEY and SVGEGT. The CDR3 length is 18 residues. The CDR3 spells CASSAWTGPLATNEKLFF. In DNA form, the CDR3 reads TGTGCCAGCAGTGCGTGGACAGGTCCTCTAGCAACTAATGAAAAACTGTTTTTT.

This clonotype has only one observation. The CDR3 does not close with the conserved phenylalanine or tryptophan, likely indicating a read error. The chain combines TRBV13 with TRBJ1-2; a weak D match, TRBD1 (6 bases). The V and J ends lost 4 bases and 2 bases respectively, with 8 bases between them. The CDR3 loop spans 13 amino acids. The germline V gene has CDR1 PRHDT and CDR2 FYEKMQ (reference sequence). This chain's CDR3 is CASSWTENYGYTL. The CDR3 nucleotides are TGTGCCAGCAGCTGGACAGAGAACTATGGCTACACCCTC.

The CDR3 nucleotides read TGTGCCACCAGTGATTTGCCAGGGGTCACCGGGGAGCTGTTTTTT. Protein sequence: CATSDLPGVTGELFF. V gene TRBV24-1 combines with J gene TRBJ2-2, with D maybe TRBD1 (6 bases). The CDR3 consists of 15 residues. Germline CDR1 is KGHDR and CDR2 is SFDVKD. V lost 0 bases to trimming and J lost 4 bases, with 8 bases between them.

This clonotype has only a few counts. The V call is TRBV7-9, the J call TRBJ2-2, with TRBD2 matching 10 bases. The CDR3 has 17 residues. Germline V gives CDR1 SEHNR, CDR2 FQNEAQ (reference sequence). Trimming at V came to 6 bases and at J to 5 bases, leaving 12 bases not matched to a gene. CDR3 coding DNA: TGTGCCAGCAGACCGCCGCTAGCGGGAGAGAGAACCGGGGAGCTGTTTTTT. Translating gives CASRPPLAGERTGELFF.

A remark on this clonotype: This may be a read error, as it is one base from a much larger clone. The V gene is TRBV19, the J gene TRBJ2-5; weak D call: TRBD1 (6 bases). The CDR3 sequence is 16 residues long. Germline CDR1 LNHDA, CDR2 SQIVND (reference sequence). DNA of the CDR3: TGTGCCAGTAGTGCTCACCCGGGACATTTCCAAGGGACCCAGTACTTC. Translation: CASSAHPGHFQGTQYF.

The CDR3 bases are TGTGCCAGCAGCCACGGCCGGGACAGGCGGACTCATAACTATGGCTACACCTTC. It yields the protein CASSHGRDRRTHNYGYTF. This chain connects TRBV3-1 to TRBJ1-2; TRBD1 matches at 8 bases. The germline V gene has CDR1 LGHDT and CDR2 YNNKEL (reference sequence). The CDR3 has 18 residues. The junction had 13 bases not matched to a gene; V was cut back by 3 bases and J by 1 base.

The V and J genes are TRBV30 and TRBJ1-4, with 11 bases lining up with TRBD1. Germline trimming cut 5 bases from V and 6 bases from J; bases unmatched to any gene: 11. The germline gives CDR1 GTSNPN, CDR2 SVGIG (reference sequence). The CDR3 consists of 16 residues. CDR3 amino acids: CAWGPGQGAFDEKLFF. CDR3 nucleotides: TGTGCCTGGGGTCCCGGACAGGGGGCGTTTGATGAAAAACTGTTTTTT.

This clonotype showed up many times. This sequence joins TRBV3-1 and TRBJ2-3; D may be TRBD2 (6 bases). Germline values: CDR1 LGHDT, CDR2 YNNKEL (reference sequence). V dropped 3 bases and J dropped 0 bases, with 13 bases sitting between them. The CDR3 is 16 residues long. DNA of the CDR3: TGTGCCAGCAGCCACCCCGGTGGGGGGAGCACAGATACGCAGTATTTT. This codes for CASSHPGGGSTDTQYF.

This clonotype has ten or more counts. The genes are TRBV5-4 and TRBJ1-1; 8 nucleotides align to TRBD1. Germline lookup yields CDR1 SGHNT and CDR2 YYREEE (reference sequence). The CDR3 covers 14 residues. The J segment lost 4 bases and the V segment lost 3 bases, leaving 5 bases of the junction unmatched. The CDR3 is CASSSGQDFTEAFF. CDR3 in DNA: TGTGCCAGCAGCTCGGGACAGGACTTCACTGAAGCTTTCTTT. Complete variable domain (other parts from reference TRBV5-4 and TRBJ1-1): ETGVTQSPTHLIKTRGQQVTLRCSSQSGHNTVSWYQQALGQGPQFIFQYYREEENGRGNFPPRFSGLQFPNYSSELNVNALELDDSALYLCASSSGQDFTEAFFGQGTRLTVV.

Comments on this clonotype: This may come from a read error, since a much larger clone is one base off. Here the CDR3 omits its conserved ending phenylalanine or tryptophan, so a read error is the likely source. This chain links TRBV29-1 with TRBJ1-5; D is unclear. This CDR3 is built from 13 residues. The germline gives CDR1 SQVTM, CDR2 ANQGSEA. The ends were cut back, 0 bases at V and 3 bases at J, with 6 bases in the middle. The DNA of the CDR3 is TGCAGCGTTGAAGAAGGGCTCAATCAGCCCCAGCATTAT. Translating gives CSVEEGLNQPQHY.

This clonotype was seen only a few times. V and J are TRBV5-6 and TRBJ1-1; no clear D gene. V lost 0 bases to trimming and J lost 7 bases, with 13 bases between them. The length of the CDR3 is 14 residues. Germline values: CDR1 SGHDT, CDR2 YYEEEE. The CDR3 here is CASSLARSQFEAFF. DNA for the CDR3: TGTGCCAGCAGCTTGGCCAGGTCACAGTTTGAAGCTTTCTTT.

Comments on this clonotype: With a much larger clone just one base away, this may be a read error. The rearrangement uses TRBV6-1 and TRBJ1-2, with D maybe TRBD1 (5 bases). CDR1 and CDR2 from the germline V gene are MNHNS and SASEGT. This CDR3 is 13 amino acids long. As DNA, the CDR3 is TGTGCCAGCGTAGAGACAGTTAACTATGGCCACACCTTC. Its translation is CASVETVNYGHTF.

At least ten counts were recorded for this clonotype. The CDR3 sequence is CASGLVGYGDRAGTTEAFF. The CDR3 DNA reads as TGTGCTAGTGGTTTGGTTGGATATGGGGACAGGGCTGGGACCACTGAAGCTTTCTTT. The chain uses TRBV12-5 and TRBJ1-1; 9 bases map to TRBD1. CDR1 and CDR2 from the germline V gene are LGHNT and FRNRAP. V trimming: 0 bases; J trimming: 4 bases; junction bases outside the gene matches: 15. The CDR3 totals 19 residues.

The V and J genes are TRBV14 and TRBJ1-1, with TRBD1 identical over 7 bases. This CDR3 spans 19 amino acids. After removal of 3 bases from V and 0 bases from J, the junction contained 16 bases not matched to a gene. Germline V gives CDR1 SGHDN, CDR2 FVKESK. CDR3 residues: CASSQDLWGGGFMNTEAFF. The CDR3 coding sequence is TGTGCCAGCAGCCAGGATCTGTGGGGAGGGGGCTTCATGAACACTGAAGCTTTCTTT.